Below are 21 T cell receptor beta chains sequenced from a single sample in a study of T cells in localized non-small cell lung cancer. The table came from immunoSEQ multiplex PCR; TCRdb's copy has only in-frame clones and leaves some out. Among 20,000 to 25,000 clones listed, roughly 90% were seen once. This specimen consisted of peripheral blood, obtained before any cancer treatment. The source is a woman between 35 and 75 years old with stage I lung adenocarcinoma.

This clone was counted between two and nine times. CDR3 in DNA: TGTGCCAGCAGCTCGAAGCCCAGTAGGGAAGGCTACACCTTC. This codes for CASSSKPSREGYTF. The rearrangement uses TRBV9 and TRBJ1-2; unclear D gene. This CDR3 is 14 amino acids long. Trimming cost V 4 bases and J 8 bases, with 18 bases left between them. From germline, CDR1 is SGDLS and CDR2 YYNGEE.

V gene TRBV5-1 combines with J gene TRBJ2-5; unclear D gene. The CDR3 sequence is 13 residues long. Deletions cut 4 bases from V and 2 bases from J, with 9 bases between. In germline, CDR1 is SGHRS, CDR2 YFSETQ. The chain's CDR3 is CASSPVAQETQYF. CDR3 nucleotides: TGCGCCAGCAGCCCGGTGGCGCAAGAGACCCAGTACTTC. The whole variable domain, remainder taken from reference TRBV5-1 and TRBJ2-5, is KAGVTQTPRYLIKTRGQQVTLSCSPISGHRSVSWYQQTPGQGLQFLFEYFSETQRNKGNFPGRFSGRQFSNSRSEMNVSTLELGDSALYLCASSPVAQETQYFGPGTRLLVL.

The chain has TRBV6-1 and TRBJ2-5; the D gene is possibly TRBD1 (6 bases). This CDR3 has 16 residues. Germline loops: CDR1 MNHNS, CDR2 SASEGT. V shed 4 bases and J shed 0 bases, with 15 bases lying between them. The CDR3 nucleotides are TGTGCCAGCAGTGTTTTAGGGGGTGCCTACCAAGAGACCCAGTACTTC. It translates to CASSVLGGAYQETQYF.

The genes are TRBV6-1 and TRBJ1-5; D is ambiguous. The CDR3 runs 10 residues. V dropped 7 bases and J dropped 12 bases, with 10 bases sitting between them. Germline CDR1 reads MNHNS; CDR2 reads SASEGT. The CDR3 here is CASNWPYQHF. CDR3 coding DNA: TGTGCCAGCAACTGGCCCTACCAGCATTTT.

This chain uses TRBV6-4 with TRBJ1-2, with 7 bases identical to TRBD1. Trimming removed 2 bases from V and 7 bases from J; junction bases left unmatched: 7. Germline lookup yields CDR1 MRHNA and CDR2 SNTAGT. The CDR3 extends over 14 amino acids. This CDR3 reads CASSDNDRVAGYTF. The CDR3 bases are TGTGCCAGCAGTGACAACGACAGGGTGGCTGGCTACACCTTC.

CDR3: CASSTRLAGAGDTQYF. The CDR3 nucleotides are TGTGCCAGCAGCACACGTCTAGCGGGGGCGGGAGATACGCAGTATTTT. This chain joins TRBV13 and TRBJ2-3; 10 bases agree with TRBD2. The length of the CDR3 is 16 residues. Germline CDR1 is PRHDT and CDR2 is FYEKMQ (reference sequence). V lost 5 bases and J lost 5; bases outside the gene matches: 10.

The rearrangement links TRBV6-6 to TRBJ1-4; tentatively, D is TRBD1 (6 bases). Germline-derived CDR1 and CDR2 are MNHNY and SVGAGI (reference sequence). V gave up 6 bases and J gave up 7 bases, with 15 bases separating them. The CDR3 is 14 residues long. CDR3 region: CASSSGANIEKLFF. In DNA form, the CDR3 reads TGTGCCAGCAGCTCAGGGGCAAACATTGAAAAACTGTTTTTT.

This clone was seen only a few times. V gene TRBV5-4 combines with J gene TRBJ1-1; D remains unclear. V was trimmed by 4 bases and J by 8 bases, leaving 15 bases between them. Germline CDR1 SGHNT, CDR2 YYREEE (reference sequence). This CDR3 contains 13 residues. The DNA for the CDR3 is TGTGCCAGCAGCCCACGCGGCAGGATAGAAGCTTTCTTT. Translation gives CASSPRGRIEAFF.

The chain employs TRBV27 and TRBJ2-7; D perhaps matches TRBD1 (6 bases). Germline V CDR1 and CDR2: MNHEY, SMNVEV (reference sequence). This CDR3 is 14 amino acids long. Trimming left V 6 bases short and J 5 bases short, with 17 bases between. CDR3 loop: CASSRGPSRHEQYF. The CDR3 DNA sequence: TGTGCCAGCAGCAGGGGACCCTCTCGGCACGAGCAGTACTTC.

The chain recombines TRBV4-1 with TRBJ1-4, with 7 positions matching TRBD1. Germline trimming cut 0 bases from V and 3 bases from J; bases unmatched to any gene: 7. The CDR3 runs 17 residues. Germline V gene data show CDR1 as MGHRA and CDR2 as YSYEKL. DNA for the CDR3: TGCGCCAGCAGCCAAGACGCAGGGACAGAATCTAATGAAAAACTGTTTTTT. Its protein is CASSQDAGTESNEKLFF.

V is TRBV4-1 and J is TRBJ2-5, with 8 nucleotides matching TRBD2. The CDR3 runs 14 residues. V lost 4 bases, J lost 5 bases, and 6 bases stayed unmatched. The germline V gene has CDR1 MGHRA and CDR2 YSYEKL. CDR3: CASSRSGGAETQYF. The CDR3 DNA reads TGCGCCAGCAGCCGGTCCGGGGGGGCGGAGACCCAGTACTTC.

The chain couples TRBV27 to TRBJ2-7; a possible D gene is TRBD1 (6 bases). There are 15 residues in the CDR3. V was shortened by 4 bases and J by 2 bases, with 15 bases between the two germline ends. Per germline, CDR1 MNHEY and CDR2 SMNVEV (reference sequence). The CDR3 region has the DNA TGTGCCAGCAGTTGGGTCAACAGGGTTACCTACGAGCAGTACTTC. This codes for CASSWVNRVTYEQYF.

This clone was counted a few times. The V gene is TRBV4-1, the J gene TRBJ1-4; possible D gene TRBD1, 5 bases. The V end was cut by 6 bases, the J end by 8 bases, with 19 bases between. In germline, CDR1 is MGHRA, CDR2 YSYEKL. This CDR3 is 15 amino acids long. The CDR3 DNA reads as TGCGCCAGCAGACGACAGCCCGCCTCGGTAGAAAAACTGTTTTTT. This gives the protein CASRRQPASVEKLFF.

This sequence joins TRBV5-1 and TRBJ2-7; D may match TRBD1 or TRBD2 (5 bases each). CDR3 length equals 15 residues. CDR1 and CDR2 from the germline V gene are SGHRS and YFSETQ. The V gene lost 0 bases and the J gene lost 6 bases, with 16 bases spanning the gap. For the CDR3, the DNA is TGCGCCAGCAGCTTGGCCGATACGGGGCGCGGCGAGCAGTACTTC. It is translated as CASSLADTGRGEQYF.

This chain connects TRBV27 to TRBJ1-6; D not resolved. Trimming removed 5 bases from V and 8 bases from J, with 13 bases in between. CDR1 and CDR2 (germline): MNHEY, SMNVEV (reference sequence). The CDR3 has 14 residues. For the CDR3, the DNA is TGTGCCAGCAGTATACAAGGGTTTTATTCACCCCTCCACTTT. It yields the protein CASSIQGFYSPLHF.

This clone was found a few times. The V call is TRBV5-4, the J call TRBJ1-2; unclear D gene. Trimming removed 0 bases at V and 0 bases at J, with 6 bases between. Germline V gene sequence: CDR1 SGHNT, CDR2 YYREEE (reference sequence). This CDR3 spans 14 amino acids. The CDR3 bases are TGTGCCAGCAGCTTGGGCAGAACTAACTATGGCTACACCTTC. Its protein product is CASSLGRTNYGYTF.

V is TRBV19 and J is TRBJ2-5, with 10 nucleotides matching TRBD1. Germline CDR1 reads LNHDA; CDR2 reads SQIVND (reference sequence). This CDR3 has 16 residues. V trimming: 5 bases; J trimming: 4 bases; junction bases outside the gene matches: 10. The DNA for the CDR3 is TGTGCCAGTAGTGCCCCCGGGACAGGGGTTCGAGAGACCCAGTACTTC. It yields the protein CASSAPGTGVRETQYF.

The chain is built from TRBV5-1 and TRBJ2-5; TRBD2 matches 14 bases. Germline V CDR1 and CDR2: SGHRS, YFSETQ. Trimming cost V 3 bases and J 1 base; bases outside gene matches: 2. There are 16 residues in the CDR3. The CDR3 region is CASSSGTSGGQETQYF. CDR3 sequence (DNA): TGCGCCAGCAGCTCCGGGACTAGCGGGGGCCAAGAGACCCAGTACTTC.

This chain joins TRBV29-1 and TRBJ2-7, with D tentatively TRBD1 (6 bases). Germline CDR1 SQVTM, CDR2 ANQGSEA. V was clipped by 5 bases and J by 3 bases, with 11 bases between them. The CDR3 runs 12 residues. The CDR3 region is CSVTDRHYEQYF. CDR3 nucleotides: TGCAGCGTTACTGACAGGCACTACGAGCAGTACTTC.

The V and J genes are TRBV11-3 and TRBJ2-1; TRBD2 aligns across 11 bases. The germline V gene encodes CDR1 SGHNT and CDR2 YENEEA. V trimming: 7 bases; J trimming: 10 bases; junction bases outside the gene matches: 15. This CDR3 has 16 amino acids. The CDR3 sequence is CASTLAGSGGASEQFF. CDR3 nucleotides: TGTGCCAGCACCCTTGCGGGTAGCGGGGGGGCAAGCGAGCAGTTCTTC.

The CDR3 reads CASSITPWGTGAQETQYF. The CDR3 DNA sequence: TGTGCCAGTAGTATAACTCCATGGGGGACAGGCGCCCAAGAGACCCAGTACTTC. The V call is TRBV19, the J call TRBJ2-5, with 8 nucleotides matching TRBD1. This CDR3 is built from 18 residues. Per germline, CDR1 LNHDA and CDR2 SQIVND (reference sequence). V lost 2 bases to trimming and J lost 1 base; unmatched junction nucleotides: 12.